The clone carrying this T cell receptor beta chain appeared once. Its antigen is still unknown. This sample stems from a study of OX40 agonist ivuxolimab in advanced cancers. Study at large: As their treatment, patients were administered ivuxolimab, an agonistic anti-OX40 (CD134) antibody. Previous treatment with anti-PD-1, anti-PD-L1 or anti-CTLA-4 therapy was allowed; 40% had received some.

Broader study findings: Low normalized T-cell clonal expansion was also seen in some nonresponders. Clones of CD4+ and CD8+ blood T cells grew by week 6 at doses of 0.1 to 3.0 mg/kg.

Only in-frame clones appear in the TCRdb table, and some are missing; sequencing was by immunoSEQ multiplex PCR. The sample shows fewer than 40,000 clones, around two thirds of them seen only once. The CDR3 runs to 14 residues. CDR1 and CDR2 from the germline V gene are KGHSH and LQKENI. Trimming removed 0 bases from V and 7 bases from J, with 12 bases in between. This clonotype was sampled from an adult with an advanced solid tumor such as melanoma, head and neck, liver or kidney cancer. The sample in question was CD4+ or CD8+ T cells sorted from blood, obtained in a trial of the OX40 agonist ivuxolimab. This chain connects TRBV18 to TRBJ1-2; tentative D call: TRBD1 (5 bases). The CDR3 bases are TGTGCCAGCTCACCACCGGGGGAGATAGGTGGCTACACCTTC. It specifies CASSPPGEIGGYTF.